A selection of T cell receptor beta chains follows, all from one sample in a study of blood T cell repertoires in COVID-19. Only in-frame clones appear in the TCRdb table, and some are missing; sequencing was by immunoSEQ multiplex PCR. The sample carries 150,000 to 170,000 clones, around four fifths recorded once. What was sequenced was PBMCs or T cells enriched from blood (not recorded which). The origin of the receptors is a man aged 50 to 60 who had recovered from COVID-19. The CDR3 runs from the conserved cysteine through the conserved F or W. The D gene is left open where the match is weak.

CDR3 | J | V | D
CASSHLAGTGFWSPLHF | TRBJ1-6 | TRBV4-1 | TRBD1
CASSQAGTRETQYF | TRBJ2-5 | TRBV14 | NA
CASSLTGDNSPLHF | TRBJ1-6 | TRBV5-1 | TRBD1
CASSPWGGTKETQYF | TRBJ2-5 | TRBV27 | TRBD2
CASSLGLAGGNTDTQYF | TRBJ2-3 | TRBV5-1 | TRBD2
CASSQEWVGGYPTQYF | TRBJ2-3 | TRBV4-3 | TRBD2
CASSQHYEQYF | TRBJ2-7 | TRBV7-2 | NA
CASSQTTGSAFF | TRBJ1-1 | TRBV4-1 | TRBD1
CASSYQGGNTEAFF | TRBJ1-1 | TRBV5-8 | NA
CASSLGSGSGNTIYF | TRBJ1-3 | TRBV11-2 | NA
CASGLVLNSPLHF | TRBJ1-6 | TRBV12-5 | NA
CATSSRGIEGYTF | TRBJ1-2 | TRBV15 | NA
CASRAGVGVGSPLHF | TRBJ1-6 | TRBV7-2 | NA
CASSIKQGGNSPLHF | TRBJ1-6 | TRBV6-5 | TRBD1
CASSFWTSGNTGELFF | TRBJ2-2 | TRBV7-9 | TRBD2
CASSEGQVASPLHF | TRBJ1-6 | TRBV5-1 | TRBD1
CASSVEAGHTGELFF | TRBJ2-2 | TRBV9 | NA
CASSTGENYEQYF | TRBJ2-7 | TRBV12-3/TRBV12-4 | NA
CASSGGAGTGELFF | TRBJ2-2 | TRBV4-3 | NA
CASSLAASGGGRAGELFF | TRBJ2-2 | TRBV7-2 | TRBD2
CASSLSGGYTEAFF | TRBJ1-1 | TRBV27 | NA
CASSPRTSTGELFF | TRBJ2-2 | TRBV9 | NA
CASSKVRLASYEQYF | TRBJ2-7 | TRBV21-1 | NA
CASSFGTSVAYEQYF | TRBJ2-7 | TRBV5-1 | TRBD2
CASSMTRATGNQPQHF | TRBJ1-5 | TRBV19 | TRBD1
CASSPPAGEGNQPQHF | TRBJ1-5 | TRBV7-3 | NA
CASAEIDRDHLLNTDTQYF | TRBJ2-3 | TRBV19 | TRBD1
CASSLISGEQYF | TRBJ2-3 | TRBV4-2 | TRBD2
CASSIWAGSGANVLTF | TRBJ2-6 | TRBV19 | NA
CASSLDLTSTTDTQYF | TRBJ2-3 | TRBV11-2 | TRBD2
CASSFRLAVGETQYF | TRBJ2-5 | TRBV11-2 | TRBD2
CASTEGGRDYEQYF | TRBJ2-7 | TRBV2 | NA
CASTLDSGGNQPQHF | TRBJ1-5 | TRBV2 | NA
CASNPQGASSPLHF | TRBJ1-6 | TRBV19 | TRBD1
CASRLGGLGYGYTF | TRBJ1-2 | TRBV12-2 | NA
CASSDFPGSGGYTF | TRBJ1-2 | TRBV6-4 | NA
CASSSAVNTEAFF | TRBJ1-1 | TRBV11-2 | NA
CASSQRQGSYNEQFF | TRBJ2-1 | TRBV18 | TRBD1
CASSRSVYYGYTF | TRBJ1-2 | TRBV4-2 | NA
CASATQSSYNSPLHF | TRBJ1-6 | TRBV30 | NA
CASSLAPRSGNTEAFF | TRBJ1-1 | TRBV5-4 | NA
CASSQGKGVNTEAFF | TRBJ1-1 | TRBV4-1 | NA
CASSLRGQANYGYTF | TRBJ1-2 | TRBV6-5 | TRBD1
CASSTTTGVNSPLHF | TRBJ1-6 | TRBV4-2 | TRBD1
CASSELGRWWEQYF | TRBJ2-7 | TRBV3-1/TRBV3-2 | NA
CASSPRRENTEAFF | TRBJ1-1 | TRBV27 | NA
CASSFDLLVNQPQHF | TRBJ1-5 | TRBV6-5 | NA
CASSSRQGAFNEKLFF | TRBJ1-4 | TRBV5-1 | TRBD1
CASTTGSLGYTF | TRBJ1-2 | TRBV28 | NA
CASSLRGTTYNEQFF | TRBJ2-1 | TRBV6-2/TRBV6-3 | NA
CASSLAVGRNTGELFF | TRBJ2-2 | TRBV5-1 | NA
CASSFNLAGPYEQYF | TRBJ2-7 | TRBV5-5 | TRBD2